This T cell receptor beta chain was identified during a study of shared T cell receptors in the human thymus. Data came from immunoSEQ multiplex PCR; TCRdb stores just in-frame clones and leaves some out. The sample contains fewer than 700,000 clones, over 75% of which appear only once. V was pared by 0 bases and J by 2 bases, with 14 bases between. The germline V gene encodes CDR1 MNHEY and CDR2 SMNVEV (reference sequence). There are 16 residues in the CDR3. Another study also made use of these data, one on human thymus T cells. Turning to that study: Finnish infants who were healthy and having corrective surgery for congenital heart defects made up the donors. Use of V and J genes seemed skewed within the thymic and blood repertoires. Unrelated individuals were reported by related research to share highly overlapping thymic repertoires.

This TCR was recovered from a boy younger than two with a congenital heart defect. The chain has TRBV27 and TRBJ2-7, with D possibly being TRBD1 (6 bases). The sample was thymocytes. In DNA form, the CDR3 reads TGTGCCAGCAGTTTATCAGTAGGGGGAGCCCCCTACGAGCAGTACTTC. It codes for CASSLSVGGAPYEQYF.